This T cell receptor (beta chain) was recovered during a study of graft-versus-host responses after intestinal transplantation. Across the whole study: Multivisceral, liver-intestinal, or isolated intestinal transplants were given to recipients. Overall study findings and caveats: Recipient bone marrow held GvH clones, some seen earlier in ileum or blood.

TCRdb's table, derived via immunoSEQ multiplex PCR, lists solely in-frame clones and lacks some. The sample carries 89,000 or so clones, roughly 85% recorded once. Germline assignment: CDR1 SGHRS and CDR2 YFSETQ. V shed 6 bases, J shed 2 bases, and the junction held 10 bases outside the gene matches. The length of the CDR3 is 15 residues. A remark on this clone: What it binds is not known.

Sequencing was performed on unstimulated CD4+ T cells sorted from spleen or lymph node cells, taken before intestinal transplant. The V and J genes are TRBV5-1 and TRBJ2-5, with 7 positions matching TRBD2. This receptor was identified in a human donor who received an intestinal transplant. The CDR3 region is CASNTRPGGQETQYF. The DNA for the CDR3 is TGCGCCAGCAACACCCGACCGGGGGGTCAAGAGACCCAGTACTTC. Drawing the rest from reference TRBV5-1 and TRBJ2-5, the complete variable domain is KAGVTQTPRYLIKTRGQQVTLSCSPISGHRSVSWYQQTPGQGLQFLFEYFSETQRNKGNFPGRFSGRQFSNSRSEMNVSTLELGDSALYLCASNTRPGGQETQYFGPGTRLLVL.